This TCR beta chain was observed in a study of CD8+CD57+ T cells in acquired aplastic anemia. Study-level background: Sorting CD4+ and CD8+ cells gave DNA averaging roughly 3.2 ug.

This clonotype was picked up many times. Antigen specificity is unknown. Germline V gives CDR1 MDHEN, CDR2 SYDVKM. There are 11 residues in the CDR3. V lost 10 bases, J lost 4 bases, and 10 bases lay in between. Overall study results and limits: Overlapping CD8+ CDR3 repertoires of patients and controls contained twenty-nine shared sequences. Between patients and controls, CD8+ Simpson's diversity did not vary significantly.

Both TCR beta VDJ combination and CDR3 sequence profiling were carried out. Genomic DNA was the template for this profiling. MiXCR, applied by TCRdb to the reads, yields one record per CDR3 protein. This sample carries about 180,000 distinct CDR3 sequences, approximately 48% of them seen once, and the ten largest clones take around 2%. All patients picked for sequencing had shown, by flow cytometry, an expansion of CD8+CD57+ cells. Acquired aplastic anemia of severe grade affected all patients. J is TRBJ1-2 and V is TRBV28; tentatively, D is TRBD1 (6 bases). The sequenced material came from sorted CD4+, CD8+, or CD8+CD57+ T cells (not recorded which) from PBMCs. This sequence originates from a human donor with aplastic anemia. CDR3: CATKGGYGYTF. As DNA, the CDR3 is TGTGCCACCAAGGGGGGCTATGGCTACACCTTC.